These 22 T cell receptor beta chains were sequenced from one sample in a study of T-cell reconstitution after alpha-beta-depleted transplantation in children. Using unique molecular identifiers, the investigators prepared the TCRbeta library. Each CDR3 protein is one row after TCRdb ran MiXCR on the PCR reads. The sample holds roughly 52,000 distinct CDR3 sequences, about 5% seen once. The material was PBMCs, mostly from graft donor cells, obtained 60 days after TCRalphabeta/CD19-depleted stem cell transplant. Receptors were obtained from a female patient aged 2-9 years who had a stem cell transplant for aplastic anemia, so the T cells may come from the graft donor.

Ten or more counts support this clonotype. J is TRBJ1-4 and V is TRBV20-1; 11 bases are shared with TRBD1. V lost 4 bases to trimming and J lost 9 bases; unmatched junction nucleotides: 4. CDR1 is DFQATT, CDR2 SNEGSKA, per germline (reference sequence). The CDR3 has 13 amino acids. DNA of the CDR3: TGCAGTGCTATGGACAGGGGGCAAAAAAAACTGTTTTTT. Its protein product is CSAMDRGQKKLFF.

This clonotype was recorded at least ten times. The chain uses TRBV28 and TRBJ1-5; D call uncertain. This CDR3 spans 14 amino acids. The germline V gene has CDR1 MDHEN and CDR2 SYDVKM. V lost 3 bases, J lost 3 bases, and 9 bases lay in between. DNA for the CDR3: TGTGCCAGCAGTTTTCCCAGTTTCAATCAGCCCCAGCATTTT. Translation: CASSFPSFNQPQHF.

The CDR3 coding sequence is TGTGCCAGTAGCCCTGGACTCTTCTCCTACGAGCAGTACTTC. This codes for CASSPGLFSYEQYF. The V call is TRBV19, the J call TRBJ2-7; tentatively, D is TRBD2 (5 bases). V lost 6 bases to trimming and J lost 0 bases, with 12 bases between them. This CDR3 region has 14 residues. Germline V gene data show CDR1 as LNHDA and CDR2 as SQIVND (reference sequence).

The V call is TRBV7-9, the J call TRBJ2-3; TRBD2 might be the D (5 bases). V shed 6 bases and J shed 2 bases, with 24 bases lying between them. The CDR3 contains 18 residues. In germline, CDR1 is SEHNR, CDR2 FQNEAQ (reference sequence). The CDR3 spells CASSFYADPGLSTDTQYF. In DNA, the CDR3 is TGTGCCAGCAGTTTCTATGCCGATCCCGGACTCTCCACAGATACGCAGTATTTT.

This clonotype was counted many times. The chain links TRBV6-6 to TRBJ1-3; D unresolved. This CDR3 comprises 16 residues. V was pared by 2 bases and J by 2 bases, with 13 bases between. CDR1 and CDR2 from the germline V gene are MNHNY and SVGAGI (reference sequence). CDR3 residues: CASSYGQGGTGNTIYF. The DNA of the CDR3 is TGTGCCAGCAGTTACGGGCAAGGAGGGACTGGAAACACCATATATTTT.

The chain has TRBV2 and TRBJ2-2; D gene unclear. Trimming took off 4 bases at V and 1 base at J, with 10 bases between the two ends. The CDR3 is 15 amino acids. Germline V gives CDR1 SNHLY, CDR2 FYNNEI. This CDR3 is CASSAPNGNTGELFF. The CDR3 nucleotides read TGTGCCAGCAGTGCCCCCAACGGGAACACCGGGGAGCTGTTTTTT.

This clonotype has only a few counts. The chain employs TRBV6-2 or TRBV6-3 and TRBJ1-2, with D perhaps TRBD1 (6 bases). The CDR3 has 15 residues. The germline V and J ends were trimmed by 1 base and 8 bases, with 17 bases remaining between them. Germline CDR1 and CDR2: MNHEY and SVGEGT. The chain's CDR3 is CASSYWARGHRGYTF. Written as DNA, the CDR3 is TGTGCCAGCAGTTACTGGGCGCGGGGGCATCGGGGCTACACCTTC.

This clonotype was seen more than once but under ten times. The chain is built from TRBV6-1 and TRBJ2-1; D is uncertain. The CDR3 runs to 16 residues. The V and J ends lost 6 bases and 0 bases respectively, with 15 bases between them. The germline V gene encodes CDR1 MNHNS and CDR2 SASEGT. The CDR3 sequence: CASRRRSRSSYNEQFF. The CDR3, as DNA: TGTGCCAGCAGAAGACGGAGCCGTAGCTCCTACAATGAGCAGTTCTTC.

This clonotype was counted at least ten times. In DNA form, the CDR3 reads TGTGCCATCAGTGAAGGCTACGAGCAGTACTTC. It is translated as CAISEGYEQYF. The V and J genes are TRBV10-3 and TRBJ2-7; D remains ambiguous. V lost 3 bases to trimming and J lost 3 bases, with 3 bases between them. CDR1 and CDR2 (germline): ENHRY, SYGVKD. The CDR3 length is 11 residues.

This clonotype was observed many times. The chain couples TRBV7-2 to TRBJ2-2, with D tentatively TRBD1 or TRBD2 (5 bases each). Germline CDR1 SGHTA, CDR2 FQGNSA. V lost 0 bases to trimming and J lost 9 bases, with 11 bases between them. The length of the CDR3 is 14 residues. The CDR3 nucleotides read TGTGCCAGCAGCTTAGCGGATCCGGGGCGGGAGCTGTTTTTT. It is translated as CASSLADPGRELFF.

Many counts were recorded for this clonotype. CDR3 sequence: CSATRTGSEQYF. CDR3 sequence (DNA): TGCAGTGCTACCAGGACAGGGAGCGAGCAGTACTTC. The gene calls are TRBV20-1 and TRBJ2-7; 8 bases agree with TRBD1. The CDR3 loop spans 12 amino acids. Germline values: CDR1 DFQATT, CDR2 SNEGSKA (reference sequence). J gave up 6 bases and V 4 bases, and 5 bases lay outside the gene matches.

This clonotype was seen at least ten times. This chain links TRBV10-3 with TRBJ2-3; 9 nucleotides line up with TRBD2. CDR1 is ENHRY, CDR2 SYGVKD, per germline. The CDR3 has 15 amino acids. V gave up 2 bases and J gave up 3 bases; unmatched junction bases: 3. The CDR3 protein is CAISEGSGRTDTQYF. The CDR3 DNA is TGTGCCATCAGTGAGGGGAGCGGGAGGACAGATACGCAGTATTTT.

The chain combines TRBV19 with TRBJ1-4; 8 bases match TRBD1. V was pared by 6 bases and J by 5 bases, with 5 bases of the junction left unmatched. The CDR3 has 14 residues. The germline V gene has CDR1 LNHDA and CDR2 SQIVND (reference sequence). This CDR3 reads CASRQTGENEKLFF. The CDR3 DNA is TGTGCCAGTAGACAGACAGGGGAAAATGAAAAACTGTTTTTT.

This clonotype appeared many times. The chain links TRBV7-9 to TRBJ2-1; 7 positions match TRBD1. Germline-derived CDR1 and CDR2 are SEHNR and FQNEAQ (reference sequence). The CDR3 sequence is 16 residues long. With 5 bases clipped from V and 1 base from J, the junction kept 8 bases outside the gene matches. The CDR3 sequence is CASSPTGTVSYNEQFF. As DNA, the CDR3 is TGTGCCAGCAGCCCGACGGGGACAGTATCCTACAATGAGCAGTTCTTC.

This clonotype was counted ten times or more. This rearrangement joins TRBV4-1 to TRBJ2-5; D unclear. The CDR3 runs to 15 residues. Germline CDR1 MGHRA, CDR2 YSYEKL. Trimming removed 0 bases at V and 4 bases at J, with 12 bases between. CDR3 region: CASSQDPSLGETQYF. The CDR3 nucleotides are TGCGCCAGCAGCCAAGATCCCTCGCTGGGAGAGACCCAGTACTTC.

This chain links TRBV7-9 with TRBJ1-2; D gene unclear. Germline V gene lookup returns CDR1 SEHNR and CDR2 FQNEAQ (reference sequence). Deletions cut 1 base from V and 2 bases from J, with 5 bases between. The CDR3 runs 13 residues. The CDR3: CASSLDGNYGYTF. In DNA, the CDR3 is TGTGCCAGCAGCTTAGATGGGAACTATGGCTACACCTTC.

This clonotype was seen ten or more times. This chain joins TRBV7-9 and TRBJ2-5; D may be TRBD1 (6 bases). Germline lookup yields CDR1 SEHNR and CDR2 FQNEAQ (reference sequence). The CDR3 has 15 residues. The germline V and J ends were trimmed by 0 bases and 5 bases, with 13 bases remaining between them. CDR3 DNA sequence: TGTGCCAGCAGCTTAGCTGGACAGTCCTGGGAGACCCAGTACTTC. As protein: CASSLAGQSWETQYF.

The sample holds many counts of this clonotype. The chain uses TRBV7-9 and TRBJ2-3; D uncertain. Germline V gene sequence: CDR1 SEHNR, CDR2 FQNEAQ (reference sequence). V lost 1 base, J lost 6 bases, and 5 bases lay in between. The CDR3 has 12 amino acids. CDR3 loop: CASSLVGDTQYF. The CDR3, as DNA: TGTGCCAGCAGCTTAGTCGGGGATACGCAGTATTTT.

This clonotype was recorded many times. The chain uses TRBV7-2 and TRBJ2-2; TRBD1 matches at 10 bases. V trimming: 2 bases; J trimming: 7 bases; junction bases outside the gene matches: 10. The CDR3 sequence is 17 residues long. Per the germline V gene, CDR1 is SGHTA and CDR2 is FQGNSA. The CDR3 sequence is CASSLIWGTGVNGELFF. The CDR3 bases are TGTGCCAGCAGCTTAATTTGGGGGACAGGGGTGAACGGGGAGCTGTTTTTT. Drawing the rest from reference TRBV7-2 and TRBJ2-2, the complete variable domain is GAGVSQSPSNKVTEKGKDVELRCDPISGHTALYWYRQSLGQGLEFLIYFQGNSAPDKSGLPSDRFSAERTGGSVSTLTIQRTQQEDSAVYLCASSLIWGTGVNGELFFGEGSRLTVL.

At least ten counts were recorded for this clonotype. The chain is built from TRBV4-3 and TRBJ1-5, with a tentative D call TRBD1 (5 bases). The germline V and J ends were trimmed by 3 bases and 6 bases, with 18 bases remaining between them. This CDR3 region has 16 residues. Germline V lookup: CDR1 LGHNA, CDR2 YSLEER. Here the CDR3 reads CASSHTPPGGSQPQHF. The CDR3, as DNA: TGCGCCAGCAGCCACACTCCCCCGGGGGGGAGTCAGCCCCAGCATTTT.

The chain is built from TRBV5-1 and TRBJ2-2; 7 bases agree with TRBD2. CDR3 length: 16 residues. The V gene's germline CDR1 is SGHRS and CDR2 YFSETQ. Germline trimming cut 3 bases from V and 7 bases from J; bases unmatched to any gene: 12. The CDR3 sequence: CASSWSSSGAGGELFF. DNA of the CDR3: TGCGCCAGCAGCTGGTCCTCAAGCGGGGCGGGCGGGGAGCTGTTTTTT.

The chain couples TRBV4-1 to TRBJ2-4, with TRBD2 identical over 7 bases. The CDR3 is 20 residues long. The J segment lost 1 base and the V segment lost 0 bases, leaving 15 bases of the junction unmatched. CDR1 MGHRA and CDR2 YSYEKL come from the germline V gene. CDR3 coding DNA: TGCGCCAGCAGCCAAGATTTGCGGACTAGGGGATCTTTGGCCAAAAACATTCAGTACTTC. It yields the protein CASSQDLRTRGSLAKNIQYF.